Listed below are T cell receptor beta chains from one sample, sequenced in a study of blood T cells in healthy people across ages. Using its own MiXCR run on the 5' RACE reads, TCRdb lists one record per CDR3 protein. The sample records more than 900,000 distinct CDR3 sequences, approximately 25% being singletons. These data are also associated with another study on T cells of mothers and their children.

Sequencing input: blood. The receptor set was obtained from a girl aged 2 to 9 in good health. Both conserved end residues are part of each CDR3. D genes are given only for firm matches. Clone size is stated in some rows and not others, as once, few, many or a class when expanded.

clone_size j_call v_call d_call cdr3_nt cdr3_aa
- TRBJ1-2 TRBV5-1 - TGCGCCAGCAGCTTGAGCGGGGGATCTGGCTACACCTTC CASSLSGGSGYTF
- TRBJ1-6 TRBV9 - TGTGCCAGCAGCGTCGTTGATAATTCACCCCTCCACTTT CASSVVDNSPLHF
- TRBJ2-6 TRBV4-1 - TGCGCCAGCAGCCAAGGGTGGGCAGGCCTCTCTGGGGCCAACGTCCTGACTTTC CASSQGWAGLSGANVLTF
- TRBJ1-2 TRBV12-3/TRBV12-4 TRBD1 TGTGCCAGCAGTTTAGGACATGGACAGGGGGCCGGCTACACCTTC CASSLGHGQGAGYTF
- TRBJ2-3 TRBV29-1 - TGCAGCGGAGGAGAGCTCACAGATACGCAGTATTTT CSGGELTDTQYF
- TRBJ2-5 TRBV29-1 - TGCAGCGTTGACGGGCTTTATCTATCCGGGAATCTCCAAGAGACCCAGTACTTC CSVDGLYLSGNLQETQYF
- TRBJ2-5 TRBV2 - TGTGCCAGCAGTGAAGGGCAGGGCGGCGGGCAAGAGACCCAGTACTTC CASSEGQGGGQETQYF
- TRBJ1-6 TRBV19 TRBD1 TGTGCCAGTAGTACGCAGGGGGATGCCAGATGGGGTAATTCACCCCTCCACTTT CASSTQGDARWGNSPLHF
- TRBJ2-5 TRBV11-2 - TGTGCCAGCAGCTTAGTCGTGTCGGGGCGGGAGACCCAGTACTTC CASSLVVSGRETQYF
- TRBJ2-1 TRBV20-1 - TGCAGTGCTAGGACAACCATCTCCTACAATGAGCAGTTCTTC CSARTTISYNEQFF
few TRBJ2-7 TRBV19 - TGTGCCACCGACGCCGGGGCTCCTGGCGAGCAGTACTTC CATDAGAPGEQYF
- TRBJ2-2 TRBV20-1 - TGCAGTGCTAGCGAGGGCACCGGGGAGCTGTTTTTT CSASEGTGELFF
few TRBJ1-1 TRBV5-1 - TGCGCCAGCAGCTTGAACAGGGAAGATTTATGGGCTTTCTTT CASSLNREDLWAFF
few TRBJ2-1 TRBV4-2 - TGTGCCAGCAGCCAAGAGGCAGCGCAAGCCCAGTTCTTC CASSQEAAQAQFF
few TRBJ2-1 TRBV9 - TGTGCCAGCAGCACCTACGAGGCTGATGAGCAGTTCTTC CASSTYEADEQFF
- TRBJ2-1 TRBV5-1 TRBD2 TGCGCCAGCGGTGAACTAGCGAGAGCATACAATGAGCAGTTCTTC CASGELARAYNEQFF
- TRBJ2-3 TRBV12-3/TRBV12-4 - TGTGCCAGCAGTTCCTTCCTAGAGGCTACGCAGTATTTT CASSSFLEATQYF
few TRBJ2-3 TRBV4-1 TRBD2 TGCGCCAGCAGCCTGCGTCCGACTAGCGGGACAGATACGCAGTATTTT CASSLRPTSGTDTQYF
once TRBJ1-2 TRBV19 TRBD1 TGTGCCAGTAGTATATTGACGACAGGGATGCTCCATGGCTACACCTTC CASSILTTGMLHGYTF
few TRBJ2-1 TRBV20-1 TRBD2 TGCAGTGCTAGGGGACTAGCGGTCTACAATGAGCAGTTCTTC CSARGLAVYNEQFF
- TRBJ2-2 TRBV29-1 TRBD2 TGCAGCGTAGGGACTAGCGGGACCGAAAACACCGGGGAGCTGTTTTTT CSVGTSGTENTGELFF
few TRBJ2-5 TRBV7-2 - TGTGCCAGCAGCAAACTCTTCCGGGGTCGGAAGCAAGAGACCCAGTACTTC CASSKLFRGRKQETQYF
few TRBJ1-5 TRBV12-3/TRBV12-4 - TGTGCCAGCAGTTTTGGGGAGAATCAGCCCCAGCATTTT CASSFGENQPQHF